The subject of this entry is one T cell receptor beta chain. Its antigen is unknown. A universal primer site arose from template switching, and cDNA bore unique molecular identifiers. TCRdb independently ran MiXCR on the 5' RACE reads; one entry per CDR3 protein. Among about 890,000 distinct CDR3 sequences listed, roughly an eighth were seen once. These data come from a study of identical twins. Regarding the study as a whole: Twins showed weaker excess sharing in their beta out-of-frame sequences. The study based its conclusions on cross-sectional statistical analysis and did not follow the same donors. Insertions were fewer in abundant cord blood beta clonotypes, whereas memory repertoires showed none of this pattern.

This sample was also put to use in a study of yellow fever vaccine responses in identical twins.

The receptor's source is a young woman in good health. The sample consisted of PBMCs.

The CDR3 DNA is TGTGCCAGCAGCTCGAGCCCGATAGATCAGCCCCAGCATTTT. Its protein product is CASSSSPIDQPQHF. This chain links TRBV12-3 or TRBV12-4 with TRBJ1-5; D call uncertain. This CDR3 region has 14 residues. Between the trimmed V and J ends, which lost 6 bases and 5 bases, there was a span of 14 bases.